This TCR beta chain was recorded in a study of cytomegalovirus exposure and HLA in healthy donors. Study-level points and caveats: Later genetic work tied a missense DCLRE1C variant to beta-chain V and J trimming. Reported findings show TCR beta sequences accurately forecast HLA-A and HLA-B alleles in most subjects. In a later analysis, specific HLA alleles were associated with 15,000 to 20,000 TCR beta sequences at a 0.05 false discovery rate.

V was pared by 3 bases and J by 3 bases, with 9 bases of the junction left unmatched. This CDR3 has 15 amino acids. Per germline, CDR1 SGHRS and CDR2 YFSETQ. PCR involved 60 Vbeta and 13 Jbeta primers. Data came from immunoSEQ multiplex PCR; TCRdb stores just in-frame clones and leaves some out. The table includes around 250,000 clones, 70% to 90% detected once. To note about this clone: What it binds is not known.

The clonotype originates from a woman aged 55-69 years in good health and CMV-seropositive. The rearrangement joins TRBV5-1 to TRBJ2-7, with 7 bases fitting TRBD1. Sequencing used PBMCs. As DNA, the CDR3 is TGCGCCAGCAGCTCCGGGGACAGAATCAACTACGAGCAGTACTTC. As protein: CASSSGDRINYEQYF.